One and the same sample provided the 20 T cell receptor beta chains below, sequenced in a study of cytomegalovirus exposure and HLA in healthy donors. The PCR was carried out with 60 Vbeta primers and 13 Jbeta primers. Measured with immunoSEQ multiplex PCR; TCRdb has only the in-frame clones, and not every one. This listing includes approximately 58,000 clones. Sequencing input: PBMCs. These receptors originate from a woman under 30 in good health and CMV-seronegative.

This chain uses TRBV6-5 with TRBJ2-5; D may be TRBD1 (8 bases). The germline V gene encodes CDR1 MNHEY and CDR2 SVGAGI. V dropped 6 bases and J dropped 5 bases, with 16 bases sitting between them. The CDR3 is 14 amino acids. The CDR3, as DNA: TGTGCCAGCAGCCGTCGGGGGGACAGGGAGACCCAGTACTTC. Its protein product is CASSRRGDRETQYF.

V gene TRBV6-5 combines with J gene TRBJ2-7; TRBD1 agrees at 9 bases. This CDR3 region has 15 residues. From germline, CDR1 is MNHEY and CDR2 SVGAGI. V gave up 4 bases and J gave up 5 bases; unmatched junction bases: 9. This chain's CDR3 is CASSFRQGGKDEQYF. CDR3 nucleotides: TGTGCCAGCAGTTTCCGACAGGGGGGTAAGGACGAGCAGTACTTC.

The CDR3 nucleotides read TGTGCCAGCAGCGATTCTGGACTGGATAACTATGGCTACACCTTC. Translated: CASSDSGLDNYGYTF. This rearrangement joins TRBV9 to TRBJ1-2; D remains unclear. CDR3 size: 15 residues. The V and J ends lost 3 bases and 1 base respectively, with 13 bases between them. The V gene's germline CDR1 is SGDLS and CDR2 YYNGEE.

DNA for the CDR3: TGTGCCAGCAGTAAACCGACAGGGGGAAAGACAGATACGCAGTATTTT. It translates to CASSKPTGGKTDTQYF. The chain is built from TRBV27 and TRBJ2-3, with 9 bases lining up with TRBD1. V was pared by 5 bases and J by 3 bases, with 9 bases of the junction left unmatched. Germline assignment: CDR1 MNHEY and CDR2 SMNVEV (reference sequence). The CDR3 consists of 16 residues.

This rearrangement joins TRBV2 to TRBJ1-2; TRBD1 agrees at 9 bases. Germline CDR1 and CDR2: SNHLY and FYNNEI. V trimming: 6 bases; J trimming: 6 bases; junction bases outside the gene matches: 5. The CDR3 consists of 13 residues. In DNA, the CDR3 is TGTGCCAGCAGAGGCACAGGGGGCGATGGCTACACCTTC. It encodes CASRGTGGDGYTF.

The chain links TRBV11-3 to TRBJ2-5; 10 bases map to TRBD1. J gave up 6 bases and V 0 bases, and 1 base lay outside the gene matches. CDR3 length equals 14 residues. CDR1 is SGHNT and CDR2 is YENEEA in the germline V gene. CDR3 residues: CASSLDDRGQTQYF. The CDR3 region has the DNA TGTGCCAGCAGCTTAGACGACAGGGGGCAGACCCAGTACTTC.

The rearrangement links TRBV25-1 to TRBJ1-5; the D is unclear. Germline CDR1 and CDR2: MGHDK and SYGVNS. CDR3 length: 16 amino acids. Deletions cut 4 bases from V and 3 bases from J, with 16 bases between. For the CDR3, the DNA is TGTGCCAGCAGTGGCCGGGAACTGGGCCCCAATCAGCCCCAGCATTTT. It translates to CASSGRELGPNQPQHF.

This rearrangement joins TRBV25-1 to TRBJ2-1, with 8 bases that match TRBD1. This CDR3 contains 13 residues. Germline CDR1 and CDR2: MGHDK and SYGVNS. Trimming cost V 4 bases and J 6 bases; bases outside gene matches: 2. The CDR3 bases are TGTGCCAGCAGTGGGGGGACAGGCAATGAGCAGTTCTTC. Translation: CASSGGTGNEQFF.

V usage is TRBV7-2 and J usage is TRBJ1-5; D might be TRBD1 (6 bases). Germline CDR1 and CDR2: SGHTA and FQGNSA. CDR3 length: 13 amino acids. With 5 bases removed from V and 4 bases from J, the gap between germline ends came to 9 bases. CDR3 nucleotide sequence: TGTGCCAGCAGCAGGACAGCTAATCAGCCCCAGCATTTT. It is translated as CASSRTANQPQHF.

J is TRBJ1-1 and V is TRBV5-1; 7 bases are shared with TRBD1. Germline assignment: CDR1 SGHRS and CDR2 YFSETQ. V shed 6 bases and J 1 base; nucleotides not matched to a gene: 3. This CDR3 contains 13 residues. The CDR3 coding sequence is TGCGCCAGCAACAGGGGACGGAACACTGAAGCTTTCTTT. It translates to CASNRGRNTEAFF. Full variable domain (remainder filled in from reference TRBV5-1 and TRBJ1-1): KAGVTQTPRYLIKTRGQQVTLSCSPISGHRSVSWYQQTPGQGLQFLFEYFSETQRNKGNFPGRFSGRQFSNSRSEMNVSTLELGDSALYLCASNRGRNTEAFFGQGTRLTVV.

V usage is TRBV25-1 and J usage is TRBJ2-2; tentatively, D is TRBD2 (7 bases). V was pared by 2 bases and J by 6 bases, with 13 bases between. The CDR3 is made up of 15 amino acids. CDR1 is MGHDK and CDR2 is SYGVNS in the germline V gene. The chain's CDR3 is CASSEEQGGAGELFF. The CDR3 nucleotides are TGTGCCAGCAGTGAAGAACAGGGAGGGGCCGGGGAGCTGTTTTTT.

The chain uses TRBV6-1 and TRBJ1-3; no clear D. This CDR3 has 15 amino acids. The germline gives CDR1 MNHNS, CDR2 SASEGT. The V end was cut by 5 bases, the J end by 5 bases, with 16 bases between. CDR3 sequence reads: CASSSLSGSRNTIYF. The CDR3, as DNA: TGTGCCAGCAGTTCTCTATCCGGGTCCCGAAACACCATATATTTT.

This chain joins TRBV4-1 and TRBJ1-5; D ambiguous. Germline values: CDR1 MGHRA, CDR2 YSYEKL. Deletions cut 0 bases from V and 0 bases from J, with 12 bases between. The CDR3 covers 17 residues. As DNA, the CDR3 is TGCGCCAGCAGCCAAGAAACGGGTTGGGTTAGCAATCAGCCCCAGCATTTT. Translation: CASSQETGWVSNQPQHF.

The rearrangement links TRBV6-1 to TRBJ2-7; maybe TRBD2 (5 bases). The CDR3 is 14 amino acids. Germline CDR1 MNHNS, CDR2 SASEGT. The V end was cut by 6 bases, the J end by 1 base, with 13 bases between. CDR3 sequence reads: CASREARDSYEQYF. The CDR3 DNA is TGTGCCAGCAGGGAGGCTAGGGATTCCTACGAGCAGTACTTC.

The rearrangement joins TRBV13 to TRBJ1-1; perhaps TRBD1 as D (5 bases). Trimming took off 2 bases at V and 0 bases at J, with 10 bases between the two ends. This CDR3 has 15 amino acids. CDR1 is PRHDT and CDR2 is FYEKMQ in the germline V gene (reference sequence). CDR3 DNA: TGTGCCAGCAGCTTAAAAGAACAGGTGAACACTGAAGCTTTCTTT. Its protein product is CASSLKEQVNTEAFF.

This rearrangement joins TRBV5-1 to TRBJ1-1, with TRBD1 matching 7 bases. The CDR3 is 14 residues long. The germline V gene encodes CDR1 SGHRS and CDR2 YFSETQ. Trimming cost V 5 bases and J 2 bases; bases outside gene matches: 6. The CDR3 DNA sequence: TGCGCCAGCAGGTGGGACAGACTAAACACTGAAGCTTTCTTT. This sequence encodes CASRWDRLNTEAFF.

V gene TRBV4-1 combines with J gene TRBJ2-2, with D maybe TRBD2 (6 bases). CDR1 and CDR2 (germline): MGHRA, YSYEKL. The length of the CDR3 is 16 residues. With 4 bases removed from V and 1 base from J, the gap between germline ends came to 13 bases. The CDR3 sequence is CASSLAGSRNTGELFF. The CDR3 DNA is TGCGCCAGCAGCCTTGCGGGGTCGAGGAACACCGGGGAGCTGTTTTTT.

CDR3: CAWGHRSGNTIYF. The DNA for the CDR3 is TGTGCCTGGGGACATAGATCTGGAAACACCATATATTTT. V is TRBV30 and J is TRBJ1-3, with D possibly TRBD1 on 5 matching bases. V was clipped by 5 bases and J by 1 base, with 9 bases between them. The CDR3 contains 13 residues. CDR1 is GTSNPN, CDR2 SVGIG, per germline (reference sequence). The full variable domain, in which reference TRBV30 and TRBJ1-3 provide the parts outside the CDR3, is SQTIHQWPATLVQPVGSPLSLECTVEGTSNPNLYWYRQAAGRGLQLLFYSVGIGQISSEVPQNLSASRPQDRQFILSSKKLLLSDSGFYLCAWGHRSGNTIYFGEGSWLTVV.

The rearrangement joins TRBV19 to TRBJ1-4; 7 nucleotides match TRBD1. This CDR3 comprises 15 residues. With V trimmed by 5 bases and J by 4 bases, 7 bases remained unmatched. Germline V gene sequence: CDR1 LNHDA, CDR2 SQIVND (reference sequence). The CDR3 DNA is TGTGCCAGTAGTGCTACAGGGGTCGGTAATGAAAAACTGTTTTTT. This translates into CASSATGVGNEKLFF.

This sequence joins TRBV4-1 and TRBJ2-2; 8 bases map to TRBD2. Germline CDR1 reads MGHRA; CDR2 reads YSYEKL. The V and J ends lost 4 bases and 5 bases, in that order; junction bases with no gene match: 6. This CDR3 contains 15 residues. The CDR3 DNA reads TGCGCCAGCAGCCTTAGCGGGGAAACGACCGGGGAGCTGTTTTTT. Translation gives CASSLSGETTGELFF.